This paragraph reports one T cell receptor beta chain. Method: immunoSEQ multiplex PCR; TCRdb's copy keeps in-frame clones and lacks some. The table shows some 220,000 clones, with 85% to 95% occurring only once. The entry originates in a study of control samples from healthy donors and cancer patients. The CDR3 has 15 residues. Trimming took 7 bases from V and 7 from J, leaving 20 bases between them. Germline values: CDR1 SGHTA, CDR2 FQGNSA. The J gene is TRBJ1-5, the V gene TRBV7-2; D is possibly TRBD1 (5 bases). The source is a man over 45 in good health. The sequencing input was blood. CDR3 in DNA: TGTGCCAGCACCCACGGGGCAGGGCTAGGGCAGCCCCAGCATTTT. It is translated as CASTHGAGLGQPQHF.